One and the same sample provided the 2 T cell receptor beta chains below, sequenced in a study of CD8 T cells in ankylosing spondylitis. General study points: A TCR beta motif made of under 10 highly homologous variants seemed typical of ankylosing spondylitis blood.

TCRdb reprocessed the 5' RACE reads via MiXCR and lists one record per CDR3 protein. The table lists about 210,000 distinct CDR3 sequences, about 7.3% of them singletons. Their antigens are not known. Sequences were obtained from blood, either unsorted or a sorted T cell fraction (not recorded which). The receptors were sampled from a male donor with ankylosing spondylitis.

This clonotype was observed at least ten times. The rearrangement links TRBV12-3 or TRBV12-4 to TRBJ1-2, with no clear D. Trimming left V 0 bases short and J 0 bases short, with 8 bases between. The CDR3 is 15 amino acids. The chain's CDR3 is CASSLALRANYGYTF. The DNA for the CDR3 is TGTGCCAGCAGTTTAGCGCTGAGGGCTAACTATGGCTACACCTTC.

In this sample, this clonotype turned up many times. This rearrangement joins TRBV10-3 to TRBJ2-3, with 7 positions matching TRBD2. J was trimmed by 0 bases and V by 0 bases; bases with no gene match: 9. The length of the CDR3 is 18 residues. Germline V gene data show CDR1 as ENHRY and CDR2 as SYGVKD. The chain's CDR3 is CAISESGGGITSTDTQYF. CDR3 nucleotides: TGTGCCATCAGTGAGTCTGGCGGGGGTATTACTAGCACAGATACGCAGTATTTT.